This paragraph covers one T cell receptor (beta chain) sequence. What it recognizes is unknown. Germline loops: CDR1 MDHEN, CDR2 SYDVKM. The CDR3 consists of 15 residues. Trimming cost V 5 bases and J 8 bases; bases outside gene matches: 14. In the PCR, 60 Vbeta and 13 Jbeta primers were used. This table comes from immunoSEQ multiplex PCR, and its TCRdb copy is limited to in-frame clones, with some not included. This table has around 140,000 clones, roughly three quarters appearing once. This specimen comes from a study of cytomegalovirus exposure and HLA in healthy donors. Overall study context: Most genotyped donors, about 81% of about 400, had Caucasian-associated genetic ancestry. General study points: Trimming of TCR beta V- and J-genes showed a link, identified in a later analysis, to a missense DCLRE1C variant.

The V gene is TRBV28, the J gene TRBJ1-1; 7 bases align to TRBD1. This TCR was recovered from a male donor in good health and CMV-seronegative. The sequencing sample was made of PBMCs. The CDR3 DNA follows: TGTGCCAGCAGTCAGGACAGGACCCGGCTACAAGAAGCTTTCTTT. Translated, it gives CASSQDRTRLQEAFF.